These T cell receptor beta chains were read from a single sample in a study of blood T cell repertoires in COVID-19. Repertoires were generated with immunoSEQ multiplex PCR, while TCRdb's copy carries only in-frame clones and drops some. This table holds about 440,000 clones, 90% found once. Sample: PBMCs or T cells enriched from blood (not recorded which). The receptor source for this set is a man aged 18 to 29 who had recovered from COVID-19. Both conserved end residues are trimmed from each CDR3.

v_call cdr3_aa
TRBV19 ASRGQFYQPQH
TRBV19 ASSIDGRGNTEAF
TRBV5-6 ASSGLAFSYNEQF
TRBV28 ASSLLAGTGVRAEAF
TRBV5-4 ASSRGGAGMNTEAF
TRBV4-1 ASSHPGGSYNEQF
TRBV24-1 ATSGNYGYT
TRBV28 ASSFSGRENYGYT
TRBV19 ASSAGGQFNSPLH
TRBV27 ASSPGQVMNTEAF
TRBV28 ASSFIISLESATSQEAQY
TRBV11-2 ASSFGQGSGYT
TRBV3-1/TRBV3-2 ASSQGHQNTEAF
TRBV15 ATSRDPRTGAEAF
TRBV6-6 ASSDPGSLYGYT
TRBV18 ASSPLLESTSYEQY
TRBV7-8 ASSPDRGLNYGYT
TRBV5-1 ASSSTSGGANTGELF
TRBV3-1/TRBV3-2 ASTQGQRNTEAF
TRBV6-5 ATSRGTNTEAF
TRBV28 ASTLGGGPANYGYT
TRBV9 ASSKNMLGQGKNEQF
TRBV11-2 ASSPGSGEVNTEAF
TRBV2 ASSELLIGETQY
TRBV13 ASSPSGGPYNEQF
TRBV9 ASSRRQENTGELF
TRBV19 ASSIGGTNEKLF
TRBV19 ASRTSLNTGELF
TRBV4-1 ASSPVRVRILNTEAF
TRBV4-1 ASSQGDLQGFYGYT
TRBV7-3 ASSQGTGSWETQY
TRBV6-1 ASSEEQARAEAF
TRBV19 ASSSGQADGYT
TRBV10-3 AISETSRGNEQF
TRBV6-5 ASRKTLGSYGYT
TRBV20-1 SAAPGETQY
TRBV4-1 ASSQEGGRNSYNSPLH
TRBV27 ASRQQGTGELF
TRBV5-5 ASSFWTGSFNEQY
TRBV9 ASSAQGAIYNEQF
TRBV29-1 SVKAGNSNQPQH
TRBV29-1 SVSPTIKAF
TRBV19 ASSTGTGHYEQY
TRBV10-3 AISLGAAYEQY
TRBV5-1 ASSPGGTNTEAF
TRBV11-3 ASSLAVGGTNEKLF
TRBV19 ASREGQGNSPLH
TRBV15 ATSRDVGTLEETQY
TRBV28 ASSLSDRVRTGYT
TRBV10-3 AISEAGYNSPLH
TRBV5-4 ASSRGGDTDTQY
TRBV24-1 ATSGRLLREGHANTGELF
TRBV19 ASSVGTGGSNQPQH
TRBV9 ASSVVQGRYGYT
TRBV6-5 ASSRTGGGNQPQH